The 32 T cell receptor beta chains reported below all come from one sample, sequenced in a study of blood T cell repertoires in COVID-19. Produced via immunoSEQ multiplex PCR; TCRdb's table is partial and in-frame only. The table lists 140,000 to 150,000 clones, roughly 80% of them singletons. The source material was PBMCs or T cells enriched from blood (not recorded which). All receptors derive from a woman aged 40 to 50 who had recovered from COVID-19.

As regards this clone: Other DNA variants within this sample encode the same CDR3. The chain links TRBV5-1 to TRBJ2-5, with D possibly being TRBD1 (5 bases). V gave up 1 base and J gave up 3 bases, with 7 bases separating them. The CDR3 is 13 residues long. Per the germline V gene, CDR1 is SGHRS and CDR2 is YFSETQ. DNA for the CDR3: TGCGCCAGCAGCTTGAGCAGGGAAGAGACCCAGTACTTC. Its protein is CASSLSREETQYF.

This rearrangement joins TRBV9 to TRBJ2-7; 13 bases align to TRBD2. The V and J ends lost 4 bases and 1 base, in that order; junction bases with no gene match: 2. There are 15 residues in the CDR3. Germline lookup yields CDR1 SGDLS and CDR2 YYNGEE. In DNA, the CDR3 is TGTGCCAGCAGCACGGGACTAGCGGGATCCTACGAGCAGTACTTC. Its protein is CASSTGLAGSYEQYF.

The rearrangement links TRBV25-1 to TRBJ2-2; D perhaps matches TRBD1 (6 bases). V was trimmed by 6 bases and J by 4 bases, leaving 15 bases between them. This CDR3 region has 15 residues. CDR1 MGHDK and CDR2 SYGVNS come from the germline V gene. The CDR3 region has the DNA TGTGCCAGCAGCAAGGACAGAATTGTCACCGGGGAGCTGTTTTTT. Encoded protein: CASSKDRIVTGELFF.

The chain carries TRBV5-4 and TRBJ1-1, with D maybe TRBD1 (5 bases). V dropped 3 bases and J dropped 1 base, with 10 bases sitting between them. The CDR3 covers 14 residues. Germline V gives CDR1 SGHNT, CDR2 YYREEE (reference sequence). CDR3 in DNA: TGTGCCAGCAGCTCCCAGGGTGCGAACACTGAAGCTTTCTTT. This gives the protein CASSSQGANTEAFF.

The chain uses TRBV10-1 and TRBJ1-2; the D gene is possibly TRBD1 (5 bases). CDR1 WNHNN and CDR2 SYGVQD come from the germline V gene (reference sequence). Trimming left V 0 bases short and J 4 bases short, with 6 bases between. The CDR3 covers 13 residues. The CDR3 DNA reads as TGCGCCAGCAGTGAGTCGACAGCCTATGGCTACACCTTC. Its translation is CASSESTAYGYTF.

This rearrangement joins TRBV21-1 to TRBJ1-4. TRBV21-1 is an annotated pseudogene. CDR3 size: 15 residues. The CDR3 protein is CASSKTGEGDEKLFF. CDR3 coding DNA: TGTGCCAGCAGCAAGACGGGGGAGGGTGATGAAAAACTGTTTTTT.

The V and J genes are TRBV7-9 and TRBJ2-7, with D possibly matching TRBD2 (5 bases). The length of the CDR3 is 13 residues. Per the germline V gene, CDR1 is SEHNR and CDR2 is FQNEAQ (reference sequence). The V end was cut by 2 bases, the J end by 6 bases, with 11 bases between. For the CDR3, the DNA is TGTGCCAGCAGCTTATCTGAGGAGGTCGAGCAGTACTTC. This encodes CASSLSEEVEQYF.

This sequence joins TRBV15 and TRBJ1-1; a possible D gene is TRBD1 (5 bases). This CDR3 contains 16 residues. CDR1 LNHNV and CDR2 YYDKDF come from the germline V gene (reference sequence). The ends were cut back, 1 base at V and 0 bases at J, with 12 bases in the middle. The CDR3 is CATSRGRGTLNTEAFF. Here the CDR3 DNA reads TGTGCCACCAGCAGAGGTAGGGGCACCCTGAACACTGAAGCTTTCTTT.

The chain carries TRBV9 and TRBJ2-7, with 8 bases that match TRBD1. V gave up 2 bases and J gave up 2 bases; unmatched junction bases: 9. Germline V gene lookup returns CDR1 SGDLS and CDR2 YYNGEE. This CDR3 spans 16 amino acids. CDR3 DNA: TGTGCCAGCAGCGTCTCGGCGGGACAGGACACCTACGAGCAGTACTTC. As protein: CASSVSAGQDTYEQYF.

This chain's CDR3 is CASTLAASTDTQYF. In DNA form, the CDR3 reads TGTGCCAGCACGCTAGCGGCTAGCACAGATACGCAGTATTTT. This chain uses TRBV9 with TRBJ2-3; the match to TRBD2 covers 7 bases. V shed 6 bases, J shed 0 bases, and the junction held 4 bases outside the gene matches. CDR1 and CDR2 (germline): SGDLS, YYNGEE. This CDR3 has 14 residues. The whole variable domain, filled in from reference TRBV9 and TRBJ2-3, reads DSGVTQTPKHLITATGQRVTLRCSPRSGDLSVYWYQQSLDQGLQFLIQYYNGEERAKGNILERFSAQQFPDLHSELNLSSLELGDSALYFCASTLAASTDTQYFGPGTRLTVL.

The chain links TRBV5-1 to TRBJ1-2, with D tentatively TRBD1 (6 bases). Per the germline V gene, CDR1 is SGHRS and CDR2 is YFSETQ. CDR3 length: 14 amino acids. V was pared by 4 bases and J by 4 bases, with 14 bases between. The chain's CDR3 is CASSGGGGLYGYTF. Written as DNA, the CDR3 is TGCGCCAGCAGCGGCGGGGGCGGCCTCTATGGCTACACCTTC.

The V and J genes are TRBV12-5 and TRBJ1-6, with D unresolved. Looked up from germline, CDR1 is LGHNT and CDR2 is FRNRAP. V lost 8 bases and J 5 bases, leaving 13 bases between the germline ends. The CDR3 length is 14 residues. The CDR3 coding sequence is TGTGCTAGTTCCCCAGGCAGGAATAATTCACCCCTCCACTTT. The encoded protein is CASSPGRNNSPLHF.

The rearrangement uses TRBV9 and TRBJ1-1; 7 bases match TRBD1. Germline V lookup: CDR1 SGDLS, CDR2 YYNGEE. The CDR3 has 12 amino acids. V lost 4 bases to trimming and J lost 8 bases; unmatched junction nucleotides: 5. The CDR3 here is CASSRQGREAFF. DNA of the CDR3: TGTGCCAGCAGCAGACAGGGAAGGGAAGCTTTCTTT.

The V gene is TRBV11-2, the J gene TRBJ2-7, with D uncertain. V was pared by 1 base and J by 5 bases, with 9 bases between. This CDR3 spans 13 amino acids. The germline V gene encodes CDR1 SGHAT and CDR2 FQNNGV. The CDR3 DNA reads TGTGCCAGCAGCTTAGCTTCAGAACACGAGCAGTACTTC. This codes for CASSLASEHEQYF.

The V call is TRBV7-9, the J call TRBJ1-4; D not resolved. The germline V gene has CDR1 SEHNR and CDR2 FQNEAQ (reference sequence). The CDR3 contains 15 residues. V was cut by 3 bases and J by 2 bases, with 10 bases left in between. CDR3 amino acids: CASSLGDTTNEKLFF. CDR3 DNA sequence: TGTGCCAGCAGCTTGGGCGATACGACTAATGAAAAACTGTTTTTT.

V gene TRBV6-4 combines with J gene TRBJ1-1; TRBD1 agrees at 7 bases. The CDR3 length is 17 residues. The V gene's germline CDR1 is MRHNA and CDR2 SNTAGT. J gave up 4 bases and V 8 bases, and 19 bases lay outside the gene matches. The CDR3: CASQTGARAGVGTEAFF. CDR3 bases: TGTGCCAGCCAAACAGGGGCCCGAGCAGGGGTAGGCACTGAAGCTTTCTTT.

The chain uses TRBV7-8 and TRBJ2-7; a weak D match, TRBD2 (7 bases). The CDR3 covers 14 residues. The germline V gene has CDR1 SGHVS and CDR2 FQNEAQ. With 5 bases removed from V and 0 bases from J, the gap between germline ends came to 11 bases. The CDR3 DNA is TGTGCCAGCAGCAAGGGGGGGCCCTCCTACGAGCAGTACTTC. This codes for CASSKGGPSYEQYF.

The CDR3 nucleotides are TGTGCCAGCAGCGGGCGGACAGGGTCCAACTATGGCTACACCTTC. As protein: CASSGRTGSNYGYTF. The J gene is TRBJ1-2, the V gene TRBV7-9, with 8 bases lining up with TRBD1. The length of the CDR3 is 15 residues. Germline V lookup: CDR1 SEHNR, CDR2 FQNEAQ (reference sequence). V dropped 5 bases and J dropped 2; count of bases not matched to a gene: 7.

The chain is built from TRBV2 and TRBJ1-6; the match to TRBD1 covers 7 bases. The ends lost 7 bases at V and 9 bases at J; junction bases unmatched: 12. CDR1 is SNHLY and CDR2 is FYNNEI in the germline V gene. This CDR3 region has 15 residues. CDR3 bases: TGTGCCAGCAAAGAGGGGGCACAAGTAGTTTCACCCCTCCACTTT. It encodes CASKEGAQVVSPLHF.

The chain joins TRBV4-2 to TRBJ2-2, with 14 bases fitting TRBD2. V was pared by 2 bases and J by 3 bases, with 2 bases of the junction left unmatched. The V gene's germline CDR1 is LGHNA and CDR2 YNFKEQ. This CDR3 region has 17 residues. CDR3 protein: CASSQTGLAGDTGELFF. The CDR3 nucleotides are TGTGCCAGCAGCCAAACGGGACTAGCGGGAGACACCGGGGAGCTGTTTTTT.

This clone was seen ten or more times. The chain combines TRBV28 with TRBJ1-2; TRBD1 aligns across 8 bases. The CDR3 consists of 15 residues. In germline, CDR1 is MDHEN, CDR2 SYDVKM. The CDR3 spells CASRSLGQGFYGYTF. CDR3 coding DNA: TGTGCGAGCCGATCCCTCGGACAGGGTTTCTATGGCTACACCTTC.

The V call is TRBV3-1 (or the pseudogene TRBV3-2), the J call TRBJ2-1; weak D call: TRBD1 (6 bases). V lost 3 bases and J lost 6, with 18 bases in between. From germline, CDR1 is LGHDT and CDR2 YNNKEL (reference sequence). The CDR3 length is 16 residues. The CDR3 protein is CASSHSTGIRANEQFF. As DNA, the CDR3 is TGTGCCAGCAGCCACTCTACAGGGATCCGGGCCAATGAGCAGTTCTTC.

This clone showed up just once. The rearrangement uses TRBV30 and TRBJ1-5; 7 bases map to TRBD1. Looked up from germline, CDR1 is GTSNPN and CDR2 is SVGIG (reference sequence). Trimming removed 4 bases from V and 5 bases from J; junction bases left unmatched: 8. This CDR3 contains 14 residues. CDR3 coding DNA: TGTGCCTGGACACCCGGGACAGACTATCAGCCCCAGCATTTT. This translates into CAWTPGTDYQPQHF.

Only one count was recorded for this clone. The chain uses TRBV12-5 and TRBJ2-1; TRBD2 agrees at 10 bases. Germline CDR1 LGHNT, CDR2 FRNRAP. The CDR3 is 18 amino acids. Germline trimming cut 0 bases from V and 4 bases from J; bases unmatched to any gene: 9. CDR3 in amino acids: CASGLVASGTSAYNEQFF. DNA for the CDR3: TGTGCTAGTGGTTTGGTAGCTTCCGGGACTAGCGCATACAATGAGCAGTTCTTC.

The J gene is TRBJ1-4, the V gene TRBV30; maybe TRBD1 (6 bases). The CDR3 sequence is 14 residues long. Germline CDR1 reads GTSNPN; CDR2 reads SVGIG (reference sequence). Trimming took off 2 bases at V and 6 bases at J, with 13 bases between the two ends. The CDR3 bases are TGTGCCTGGAGTACCGGCACAGGGTATGAAAAACTGTTTTTT. The encoded protein is CAWSTGTGYEKLFF.

The chain couples TRBV19 to TRBJ2-1; TRBD2 is a possible D gene (6 bases). Germline V gene data show CDR1 as LNHDA and CDR2 as SQIVND (reference sequence). This CDR3 contains 14 residues. V lost 7 bases and J 0 bases, leaving 10 bases between the germline ends. CDR3 amino acids: CASMHGSSYNEQFF. The CDR3 nucleotides are TGTGCCAGTATGCACGGGAGCTCCTACAATGAGCAGTTCTTC.

CDR3 coding DNA: TGTGCCTGGAGTGTACAGGCTTGGTACAATGAGCAGTTCTTC. It yields the protein CAWSVQAWYNEQFF. This chain uses TRBV30 with TRBJ2-1; possible D gene TRBD1, 5 bases. This CDR3 is 14 amino acids long. The ends were cut back, 0 bases at V and 4 bases at J, with 10 bases in the middle. Germline V lookup: CDR1 GTSNPN, CDR2 SVGIG (reference sequence). The variable domain in full, with the rest retrieved from reference TRBV30 and TRBJ2-1, is SQTIHQWPATLVQPVGSPLSLECTVEGTSNPNLYWYRQAAGRGLQLLFYSVGIGQISSEVPQNLSASRPQDRQFILSSKKLLLSDSGFYLCAWSVQAWYNEQFFGPGTRLTVL.

V gene TRBV13 combines with J gene TRBJ1-5, with D tentatively TRBD1 (6 bases). V lost 4 bases and J 7 bases, leaving 17 bases between the germline ends. Germline CDR1 PRHDT, CDR2 FYEKMQ (reference sequence). This CDR3 contains 15 residues. The chain's CDR3 is CASSYGRGTRQPQHF. DNA for the CDR3: TGTGCCAGCAGCTACGGAAGGGGGACAAGGCAGCCCCAGCATTTT.

In this sample, this clone turned up a few times. V is TRBV4-1 and J is TRBJ2-1; the match to TRBD1 covers 10 bases. This CDR3 comprises 15 residues. Germline loops: CDR1 MGHRA, CDR2 YSYEKL. Trimming took 5 bases from V and 3 from J; bases not matched to a gene: 4. The CDR3 reads CASSRQGADYNEQFF. CDR3 sequence (DNA): TGCGCCAGCAGCAGACAGGGGGCTGACTACAATGAGCAGTTCTTC.

This sequence joins TRBV7-9 and TRBJ1-3, with 9 bases that match TRBD1. The CDR3 is 16 residues long. V shed 5 bases and J 5 bases; nucleotides not matched to a gene: 10. The germline gives CDR1 SEHNR, CDR2 FQNEAQ (reference sequence). The CDR3 DNA reads as TGTGCCAGCAGCACTTCGGGACAGGGTTTCAGAAACACCATATATTTT. Translated, it gives CASSTSGQGFRNTIYF.

The chain combines TRBV9 with TRBJ1-2; 12 nucleotides match TRBD1. This CDR3 has 13 amino acids. V dropped 6 bases and J dropped 8; count of bases not matched to a gene: 5. Germline V gene lookup returns CDR1 SGDLS and CDR2 YYNGEE. The CDR3 reads CASIGTGGAGYTF. CDR3 nucleotide sequence: TGTGCCAGCATTGGGACAGGGGGCGCCGGCTACACCTTC.

The V and J genes are TRBV4-1 and TRBJ1-2; TRBD1 agrees at 7 bases. V dropped 4 bases and J dropped 3; count of bases not matched to a gene: 8. CDR1 MGHRA and CDR2 YSYEKL come from the germline V gene. The CDR3 totals 15 residues. In DNA, the CDR3 is TGCGCCAGCAGCCTCCGACAGGGCACCGACTATGGCTACACCTTC. Translated, it gives CASSLRQGTDYGYTF.